This TCR beta chain was sequenced for a study of tissue T cells after allogeneic stem cell transplantation. General study findings and limits: Some tissue clones might be persisting host cells; their alloreactivity or antigen specificity was not determined. Few T cell clones were shared across patients, but motif clusters showed tissue-specific shared signatures. Blood and spleen captured only part of the tissue TCR repertoire.

Time point denoted: mouse harvest day 7 after allogeneic transplant. Tail vein injection delivered 10^7 T-cell-depleted bone marrow cells and 10^6 splenic CD5+ T cells. B6 (H2b) cells into BALB/c (H2d) mice; tissues taken at day 7 or 14. Profiling relied on immunoSEQ multiplex PCR, and the TCRdb table lists in-frame clones only, not all of them. Of under 8,000 clones in the sample, less than 60% are singletons; the top ten hold 7.5% to 9.5%. This clone rates as medium-sized. Its matching antigen is unknown. Gene names and germline refer to mouse. The read comes to an end 1 residue before the CDR3 does, leaving the germline J gene to fill in the end. The CDR3 runs to 12 residues. The V end lost 5 bases, the J end lost 2 bases, and 8 bases lay between the germline ends. CDR1 and CDR2 (germline): SGHDT, FRDEAV.

The chain joins TRBV14 to TRBJ2-7; possibly TRBD1 for D (6 bases). This receptor was obtained from a female BALB/c mouse given C57BL/6 T cells with graft-versus-host disease after an allogeneic hematopoietic cell transplant. The sample was lymph node tissue. Partial CDR3 DNA: TGTGCCAGCAGCCGGGACACCTATGAACAGTAC. As protein: CASSRDTYEQY. The whole CDR3 protein is CASSRDTYEQYF. The whole variable domain, remainder taken from reference TRBV14 and TRBJ2-7, is EAGVTQSPRYAVLQEGQAVSFWCDPISGHDTLYWYQQPRDQGPQLLVYFRDEAVIDNSQLPSDRFSAVRPKGTNSTLKIQSAKQGDTATYLCASSRDTYEQYFGPGTRLTVL.